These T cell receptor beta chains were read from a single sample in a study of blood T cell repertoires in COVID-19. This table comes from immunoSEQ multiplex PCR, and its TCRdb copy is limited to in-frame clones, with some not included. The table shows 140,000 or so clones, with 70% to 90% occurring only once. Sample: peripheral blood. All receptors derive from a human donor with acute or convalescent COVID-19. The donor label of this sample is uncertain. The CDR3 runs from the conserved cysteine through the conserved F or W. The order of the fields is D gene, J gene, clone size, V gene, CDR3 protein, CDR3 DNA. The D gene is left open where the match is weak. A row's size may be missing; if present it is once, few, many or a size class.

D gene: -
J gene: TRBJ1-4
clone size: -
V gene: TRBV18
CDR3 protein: CASSPSQVDEKLFF
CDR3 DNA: TGTGCCAGCTCACCATCCCAGGTTGATGAAAAACTGTTTTTT

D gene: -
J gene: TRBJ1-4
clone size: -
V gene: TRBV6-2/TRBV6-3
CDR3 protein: CASSQRVGSNEKLFF
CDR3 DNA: TGTGCCAGCAGTCAACGCGTGGGCAGTAATGAAAAACTGTTTTTT

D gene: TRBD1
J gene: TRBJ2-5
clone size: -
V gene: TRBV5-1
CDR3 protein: CASSSGQGRETQYF
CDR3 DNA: TGCGCCAGCAGCTCGGGACAGGGAAGGGAGACCCAGTACTTC

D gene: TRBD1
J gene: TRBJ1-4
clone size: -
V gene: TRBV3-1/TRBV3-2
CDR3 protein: CASSQAGTADPKLFF
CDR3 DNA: TGTGCCAGCAGCCAAGCCGGGACAGCGGACCCTAAACTGTTTTTT

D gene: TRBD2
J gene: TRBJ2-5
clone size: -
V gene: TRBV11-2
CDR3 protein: CASSPASGSPGETQYF
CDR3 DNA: TGTGCCAGCAGCCCCGCTAGCGGGAGCCCGGGGGAGACCCAGTACTTC

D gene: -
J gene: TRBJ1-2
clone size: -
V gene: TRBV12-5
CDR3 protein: CASGLVPPPQGSNYGYTF
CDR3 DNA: TGTGCTAGTGGTTTGGTACCCCCTCCTCAGGGGTCCAACTATGGCTACACCTTC

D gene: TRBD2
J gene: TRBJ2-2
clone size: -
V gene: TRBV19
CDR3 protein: CASKAGANTGELFF
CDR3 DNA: TGTGCCAGTAAAGCGGGAGCGAACACCGGGGAGCTGTTTTTT

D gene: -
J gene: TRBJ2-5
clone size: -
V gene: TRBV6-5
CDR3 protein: CASSYGGTGETQYF
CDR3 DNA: TGTGCCAGCAGTTACGGAGGGACGGGAGAGACCCAGTACTTC

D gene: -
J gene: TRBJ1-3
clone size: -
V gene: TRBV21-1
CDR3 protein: CASSTFTGDSGNTIYF
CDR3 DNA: TGTGCCAGCAGCACCTTCACAGGGGACTCTGGAAACACCATATATTTT

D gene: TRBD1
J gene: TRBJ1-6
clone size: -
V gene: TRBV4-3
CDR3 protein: CASSQEGDRGRSPLHF
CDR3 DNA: TGCGCCAGCAGCCAAGAAGGGGACAGGGGACGTTCACCCCTCCACTTT

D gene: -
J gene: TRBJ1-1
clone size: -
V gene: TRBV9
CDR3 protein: CASSRGLMNTEAFF
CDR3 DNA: TGTGCCAGCAGCAGGGGACTGATGAACACTGAAGCTTTCTTT

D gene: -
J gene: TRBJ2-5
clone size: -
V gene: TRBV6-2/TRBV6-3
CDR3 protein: CASSYITIQETQYF
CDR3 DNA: TGTGCCAGCAGTTACATTACTATTCAAGAGACCCAGTACTTC

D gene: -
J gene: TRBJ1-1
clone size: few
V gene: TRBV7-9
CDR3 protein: CASSYRDSYGTEAFF
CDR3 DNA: TGTGCCAGCAGTTACCGCGACTCTTATGGGACTGAAGCTTTCTTT